The 20 T cell receptor beta chains below were found in one sample sequenced in a study of Graves' ophthalmopathy and Graves' hyperthyroidism. The authors amplified TCR beta CDR3 regions from RNA transcripts. HTBI primers were used in a first-round RT-PCR, which preceded a second-round multiplex PCR. TCRdb passed the multiplex PCR reads through MiXCR, listing each CDR3 protein once. The sample includes 350,000 to 400,000 distinct CDR3 sequences, roughly 15% seen only once; the top ten take roughly 7%. The specimen was peripheral blood. These receptor sequences come from a young woman with stable Graves' hyperthyroidism.

This clonotype was counted ten times or more. The chain uses TRBV29-1 and TRBJ2-7; 7 bases match TRBD2. The germline gives CDR1 SQVTM, CDR2 ANQGSEA. With V trimmed by 5 bases and J by 0 bases, 4 bases remained unmatched. The CDR3 covers 13 residues. The CDR3 here is CSVLVAGSYEQYF. CDR3 bases: TGCAGCGTTTTAGTAGCGGGCTCCTACGAGCAGTACTTC.

This clonotype was detected ten times or more. This chain links TRBV12-3 or TRBV12-4 with TRBJ1-3; 9 bases map to TRBD1. This CDR3 is 14 amino acids long. V trimming: 7 bases; J trimming: 8 bases; junction bases outside the gene matches: 9. This chain's CDR3 is CASTPTGGRDTIYF. In nucleotides, the CDR3 is TGTGCCAGCACCCCCACAGGGGGCAGGGACACCATATATTTT.

The CDR3 region has the DNA TGTGCCAGCTCAAATAACGGGGGCGAGCAGTACTTC. Translation gives CASSNNGGEQYF. J is TRBJ2-7 and V is TRBV18; TRBD2 is a possible D gene (6 bases). Between the trimmed V and J ends, which lost 5 bases and 6 bases, there was a span of 11 bases. Germline lookup yields CDR1 KGHSH and CDR2 LQKENI. The CDR3 runs to 12 residues.

On this clonotype: This may be a read error, as it is one base from a much larger clone. The V and J genes are TRBV7-2 and TRBJ1-1; 8 bases line up with TRBD1. The CDR3 consists of 15 residues. Germline values: CDR1 SGHTA, CDR2 FQGNSA. Here the CDR3 reads CASSLGTGFNTGAFF. CDR3 nucleotide sequence: TGTGCCAGCAGCTTAGGGACAGGGTTTAACACTGGAGCTTTCTTT.

The rearrangement uses TRBV6-1 and TRBJ1-1; D may be TRBD1 (5 bases). The germline V and J ends were trimmed by 5 bases and 3 bases, with 13 bases remaining between them. The CDR3 consists of 14 residues. The germline gives CDR1 MNHNS, CDR2 SASEGT. The CDR3 loop reads CASSPPDTYTEAFF. DNA of the CDR3: TGTGCCAGCAGTCCCCCGGACACGTACACTGAAGCTTTCTTT.

This clonotype was recorded at least ten times. This chain links TRBV12-3 or TRBV12-4 with TRBJ1-1; TRBD1 might be the D (5 bases). Trimming shortened V by 7 bases and J by 0 bases, and 12 bases separated the two germline ends. This CDR3 is 14 amino acids long. In nucleotides, the CDR3 is TGTGCCAGCATCCTCGGGGCGGTGAACACTGAAGCTTTCTTT. Encoded protein: CASILGAVNTEAFF.

This clonotype was recorded many times. This sequence joins TRBV24-1 and TRBJ2-2, with 9 bases that match TRBD1. V was clipped by 3 bases and J by 1 base; unmatched bases: 8. Per germline, CDR1 KGHDR and CDR2 SFDVKD. This CDR3 contains 18 residues. CDR3 protein: CATSDLPGTGWNTGELFF. CDR3 coding DNA: TGTGCCACCAGTGATCTCCCAGGGACAGGGTGGAACACCGGGGAGCTGTTTTTT.

This clonotype was found many times. CDR3 nucleotides: TGTGCCAGCGTCTCCGTGGCGGGGTCCTATGGCTACACCTTC. It is translated as CASVSVAGSYGYTF. J is TRBJ1-2 and V is TRBV7-2; D is undetermined. With 8 bases removed from V and 4 bases from J, the gap between germline ends came to 17 bases. The V gene's germline CDR1 is SGHTA and CDR2 FQGNSA. CDR3 length: 14 amino acids.

This clonotype was recorded many times. J is TRBJ1-1 and V is TRBV6-1, with D unclear. V was pared by 2 bases and J by 3 bases, with 4 bases between. Per the germline V gene, CDR1 is MNHNS and CDR2 is SASEGT. The CDR3 sequence is 12 residues long. In DNA, the CDR3 is TGTGCCAGCAGTGAATGGGACACTGAAGCTTTCTTT. This encodes CASSEWDTEAFF.

This clonotype was seen many times. The chain has TRBV6-5 and TRBJ1-5; TRBD1 aligns across 8 bases. The CDR3 totals 14 residues. Germline CDR1 reads MNHEY; CDR2 reads SVGAGI. V trimming: 6 bases; J trimming: 6 bases; junction bases outside the gene matches: 7. CDR3 sequence: CASSPRGRGQPQHF. The CDR3 DNA is TGTGCCAGCAGCCCCAGGGGGCGCGGTCAGCCCCAGCATTTT.

Ten or more counts support this clonotype. The rearrangement links TRBV24-1 to TRBJ1-2, with TRBD1 as a possible D gene (6 bases). V was clipped by 4 bases and J by 2 bases, with 7 bases between them. CDR1 and CDR2 (germline): KGHDR, SFDVKD. This CDR3 has 13 residues. The DNA of the CDR3 is TGTGCCACCAGTGAGGGGGCGAACTATGGCTACACCTTC. Translation gives CATSEGANYGYTF.

The gene calls are TRBV24-1 and TRBJ2-3; D gene uncertain. The V end was cut by 0 bases, the J end by 7 bases, with 13 bases between. The V gene's germline CDR1 is KGHDR and CDR2 SFDVKD. The CDR3 totals 15 residues. CDR3: CATSDLVPDENTQYF. DNA of the CDR3: TGTGCCACCAGTGATTTGGTTCCTGATGAAAATACGCAGTATTTT.

This clonotype was recorded many times. The genes are TRBV12-3 or TRBV12-4 and TRBJ1-2; D is uncertain. Between the trimmed V and J ends, which lost 1 base and 4 bases, there was a span of 16 bases. The CDR3 length is 16 residues. CDR3 amino acids: CASSLVGLAAVYGYTF. CDR3 bases: TGTGCCAGCAGTTTAGTGGGGTTAGCTGCTGTCTATGGCTACACCTTC.

The V and J genes are TRBV9 and TRBJ1-1, with a weak D call TRBD1 (6 bases). V was clipped by 0 bases and J by 11 bases, with 17 bases between them. CDR1 is SGDLS, CDR2 YYNGEE, per germline. The CDR3 is 14 amino acids. The CDR3: CASSVDPTRGEAFF. The CDR3 DNA sequence: TGTGCCAGCAGCGTAGACCCCACCAGGGGAGAGGCTTTCTTT.

This clonotype showed up many times. The gene calls are TRBV6-1 and TRBJ1-2, with D perhaps matching TRBD1 (6 bases). CDR1 and CDR2 from the germline V gene are MNHNS and SASEGT. Trimming took 7 bases from V and 0 from J, leaving 12 bases between them. CDR3 length equals 14 residues. The CDR3 DNA reads as TGTGCCAGCAAACCAGGGGTAGCTAACTATGGCTACACCTTC. It encodes CASKPGVANYGYTF.

This clonotype was seen repeatedly, ten times or more. The J gene is TRBJ2-7, the V gene TRBV27; D unclear. Per the germline V gene, CDR1 is MNHEY and CDR2 is SMNVEV (reference sequence). V was pared by 2 bases and J by 4 bases, with 9 bases between. The CDR3 runs 13 residues. This CDR3 is CASSLSQVYEQYF. The CDR3 DNA follows: TGTGCCAGCAGTTTAAGCCAGGTATACGAGCAGTACTTC.

The table lists this clonotype with a count of one. The genes are TRBV6-1 and TRBJ2-5; D is unresolved. CDR1 is MNHNS, CDR2 SASEGT, per germline. The length of the CDR3 is 13 residues. With 5 bases removed from V and 5 bases from J, the gap between germline ends came to 12 bases. CDR3 nucleotide sequence: TGTGCCAGCAGTCCTAAAATACGGGAGACCCAGTACTTC. This translates into CASSPKIRETQYF.

This clonotype was detected ten times or more. This rearrangement joins TRBV25-1 to TRBJ1-1; D might be TRBD1 (6 bases). Germline V lookup: CDR1 MGHDK, CDR2 SYGVNS. Between the trimmed V and J ends, which lost 8 bases and 2 bases, there was a span of 15 bases. This CDR3 contains 14 residues. The CDR3, as DNA: TGTGCCAGCGGAAGTCCTGGGGGCAACACTGAAGCTTTCTTT. It translates to CASGSPGGNTEAFF.

This clonotype was picked up many times. The V gene is TRBV12-3 or TRBV12-4, the J gene TRBJ2-2; possibly TRBD2 for D (6 bases). Trimming cost V 6 bases and J 3 bases, with 14 bases left between them. The CDR3 is 15 residues long. CDR3 DNA: TGTGCCAGCAGGCGACGCGGGGCTTACACCGGGGAGCTGTTTTTT. It is translated as CASRRRGAYTGELFF.

Ten or more counts support this clonotype. V gene TRBV12-3 or TRBV12-4 combines with J gene TRBJ1-2; D gene ambiguous. The CDR3 has 13 amino acids. With 3 bases removed from V and 5 bases from J, the gap between germline ends came to 10 bases. The CDR3 region is CASSFAGRYGYTF. CDR3 nucleotides: TGTGCCAGCAGTTTCGCGGGCCGTTATGGCTACACCTTC.